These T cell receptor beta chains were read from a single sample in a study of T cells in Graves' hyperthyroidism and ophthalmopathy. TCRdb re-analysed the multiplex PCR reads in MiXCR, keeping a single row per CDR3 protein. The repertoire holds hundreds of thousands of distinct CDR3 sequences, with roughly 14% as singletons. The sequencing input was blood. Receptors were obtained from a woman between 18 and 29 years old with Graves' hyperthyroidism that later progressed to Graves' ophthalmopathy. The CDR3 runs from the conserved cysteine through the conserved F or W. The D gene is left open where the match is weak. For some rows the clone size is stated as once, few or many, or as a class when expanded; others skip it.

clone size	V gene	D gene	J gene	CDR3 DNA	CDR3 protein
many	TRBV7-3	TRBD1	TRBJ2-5	TGTGCCAGCAGCTCGACAGGGAAAGAGACCCAGTACTTC	CASSSTGKETQYF
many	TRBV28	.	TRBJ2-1	TGTGCCAGCAGCCCTAGCCTCCCAAGGGATGAGCAGTTCTTC	CASSPSLPRDEQFF
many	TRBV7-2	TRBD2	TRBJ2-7	TGTGCCAGCAGCTTTAGCGGGGGCTCCTACGAGCAGTACTTC	CASSFSGGSYEQYF
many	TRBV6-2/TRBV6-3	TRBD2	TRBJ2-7	TGTGCCAGCAGCAAAGGACTAGCGTCCTACGAGCAGTACTTC	CASSKGLASYEQYF
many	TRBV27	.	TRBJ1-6	TGTGCCAGCAGTTTGGGGTTCGGGCTCGGTTCACCCCTCCACTTT	CASSLGFGLGSPLHF
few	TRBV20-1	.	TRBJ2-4	TGCAGTGCTACCCTGGGAGCGTCCCTGGAGAACATTCAGTACTTC	CSATLGASLENIQYF
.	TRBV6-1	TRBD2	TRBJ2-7	TGTGCCAGCAAGCTAGCGGGATACTACGAGCAGTACTTC	CASKLAGYYEQYF
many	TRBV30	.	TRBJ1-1	TGTGCCTGGAGTGTAGGCAGATTCACCGTTGCTGAAGCTTTCTTT	CAWSVGRFTVAEAFF
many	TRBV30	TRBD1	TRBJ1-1	TGTGCCTGGACCCCACCGTCCGTCCGGGACAGGGGAATTGAAGCTTTCTTT	CAWTPPSVRDRGIEAFF
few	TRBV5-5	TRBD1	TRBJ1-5	TGTGCCAGCAGCCCGCTGACAGGGTATAGCAATCAGCCCCAGCATTTT	CASSPLTGYSNQPQHF
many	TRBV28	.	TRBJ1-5	TGTGCCAGCAGCCCTACGCATCAGCCCCAGCATTTT	CASSPTHQPQHF
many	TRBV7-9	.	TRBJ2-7	TGTGCCAGCAGCTTATTGGTCTCCTCGGACGAGCAGTACTTC	CASSLLVSSDEQYF
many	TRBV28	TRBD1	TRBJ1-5	TGTGCCAGCAGTGTTACCGGGACAGGCGCCAATCAGCCCCAGCATTTT	CASSVTGTGANQPQHF
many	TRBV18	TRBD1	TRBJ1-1	TGTGCCAGCTCACTGGTCGGACAGGGATTGGGAGACACTGAAGCTTTCTTT	CASSLVGQGLGDTEAFF
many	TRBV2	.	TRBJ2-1	TGTGCCAGCACCCAGGGGCCCTACAATGAGCAGTTCTTC	CASTQGPYNEQFF
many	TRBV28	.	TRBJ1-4	TGTGCCAGCAGTGCGGCTTCCCTGGGAAAACTGTTTTTT	CASSAASLGKLFF
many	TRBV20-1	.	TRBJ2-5	TGCAGTGCCAGGCCGCCCGGTGCTGAGACCCAGTACTTC	CSARPPGAETQYF
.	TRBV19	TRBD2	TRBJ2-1	TGTGCCAGTAGTATAGATCTAGCGGGAGGGCAGAATGAGCAGTTCTTC	CASSIDLAGGQNEQFF
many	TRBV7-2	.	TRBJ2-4	TGTGCCAGCAGCTTAGGGCTCGGACAGAATGCCAAAAACATTCAGTACTTC	CASSLGLGQNAKNIQYF
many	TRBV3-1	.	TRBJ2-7	TGTGCCAGCAGCCAGGTGGCTAATGGGTTCCGCGAGCAGTACTTC	CASSQVANGFREQYF
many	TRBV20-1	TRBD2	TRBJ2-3	TGCAGTGCTAGAGGGAGACTAGCGGGCTATTCTAGCACAGATACGCAGTATTTT	CSARGRLAGYSSTDTQYF
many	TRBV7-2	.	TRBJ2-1	TGTGCCAGCAGCGGCCTGGGGGGCTGGAATGAGCAGTTCTTC	CASSGLGGWNEQFF
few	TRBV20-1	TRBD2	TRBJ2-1	TGCAGTGCCCTAGCGGGAGGCTCCTTGGGGCAGTTCTTC	CSALAGGSLGQFF
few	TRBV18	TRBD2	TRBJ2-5	TGTGCCAGCTCACCCGGACTAGAGAGAGAGACCCAGTACTTC	CASSPGLERETQYF
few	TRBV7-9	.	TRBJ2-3	TGTGCCAGCAGCTTAATCATTGATACGCAGTATTTT	CASSLIIDTQYF
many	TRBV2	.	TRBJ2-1	TGTGCCAGCAGTGAATCTTACCTCGGGACAAATGAGCAGTTCTTC	CASSESYLGTNEQFF
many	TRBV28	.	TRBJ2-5	TGTGCCAGCAGTTTACAAGACCTTCAAGAGACCCAGTACTTC	CASSLQDLQETQYF
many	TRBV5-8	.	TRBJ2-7	TGTGCCAGCTGCCCGGGGCAGGGCTCATCCTACGAGCAGTACTTC	CASCPGQGSSYEQYF
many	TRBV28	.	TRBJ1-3	TGTGCCAGCAGTTTACAGAAGATAGGGGGAAGCCCTGGAAACACCATATATTTT	CASSLQKIGGSPGNTIYF
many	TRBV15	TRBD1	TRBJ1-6	TGTGCCACGCAGGAGGGACAGCTTGTCTTTTCACCCCTCCACTTT	CATQEGQLVFSPLHF
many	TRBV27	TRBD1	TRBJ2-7	TGTGCCAGCAGTTTAGTGGCCGGGACAGGAGCCGTCGAGCAGTACTTC	CASSLVAGTGAVEQYF
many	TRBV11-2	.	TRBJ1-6	TGTGCCAGCAGCCCAGGGATTCGGGACGTCGATTCACCCCTCCACTTT	CASSPGIRDVDSPLHF
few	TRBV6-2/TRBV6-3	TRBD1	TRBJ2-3	TGTGCCAGCACACCGCGCGGCGCAGGGGGCGTAGATACGCAGTATTTT	CASTPRGAGGVDTQYF
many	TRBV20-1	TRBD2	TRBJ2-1	TGCAGTGCTAGAGATCAGGCGGGAGGGCCTTTTGAGCAGTTCTTC	CSARDQAGGPFEQFF
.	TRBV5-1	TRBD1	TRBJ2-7	TGCGCCAGCAGTCGGGACAGTGTCTACGAGCAGTACTTC	CASSRDSVYEQYF
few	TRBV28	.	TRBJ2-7	TGTGCCAGCAGGGCTCTTTACGAGCAGTACTTC	CASRALYEQYF
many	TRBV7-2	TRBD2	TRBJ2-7	TGTGCCAGCAGCTCCAGACGACTAGCGGGAGACGAGCAGTACTTC	CASSSRRLAGDEQYF